This T cell receptor (beta chain) came from a study of blood T cell repertoires in COVID-19 (dated by TCRdb to about 2020). With respect to the entire study: Samples from collaborators originated in the United States, Italy and Spain and spanned both the acute and convalescent phases of COVID-19. The prospective study material was composed of cDNA or gDNA derived from T cells, B-cell-depleted T cells, or PBMCs. The dataset comprised deeply sampled blood TCRbeta repertoires from subjects exposed to, actively infected with, or recovered from COVID-19. The repertoires were released in a freely available public database intended as a resource for research on the immune response to SARS-CoV-2. The samples were drawn from two sources: the first 160 participants of the ongoing ImmuneRACE study, and 1,200 or so subjects contributed by 6 global collaborators. A de-identified subject ID, COVID-19 status, age in years and sex were almost always included in the sample metadata. Where HLA class I and class II types were available, the types were taken from metadata supplied by the sample provider, not from assay-based typing. General study outcomes and caveats: The amount of clinical and demographic metadata varied by source and participant and was provided uncurated.

TCRbeta CDR3 regions were amplified from genomic DNA using the immunoSEQ Assay, a bias-controlled multiplex PCR. On the study's bioinformatics: The number of nucleated cells in each sample was estimated from the amplification of reference gene primers within the assay. Sequence reads were collapsed and filtered to measure the absolute abundance of every unique TCRbeta CDR3 rearrangement. Productive Simpson clonality was computed per sample as the square root of Simpson's diversity index over productive rearrangements. The table was pulled from immuneACCESS by TCRdb, which kept in-frame rearrangements only. Such tables lose some clones; where checked, under half of the loss comes from unresolved V genes, and the rest has no known cause. That table is the source of V, J and clone size, and D and trimming were worked out from the DNA. This sample lists tens of thousands of clones; about 80% were detected once. Clones ranked in the top ten supply about 7% of the sample.

Each collaborating institution followed its own protocols to collect whole blood in K2EDTA tubes. For TCRbeta analysis, collaborators shipped samples in one of three forms: frozen whole blood, isolated PBMCs, or DNA extracted from either of those sample types. Remarks on this clone: It has no known antigen specificity. No much larger clone exists at a distance of one base, and base qualities are not known.

The CDR3 contains 13 residues, cysteine and phenylalanine counted. Only the CDR3 part of the read is kept: 39 bases, read in frame from the first base. V loses 4 bases, J loses 6 bases, and the germline ends lie 10 bases apart. Per the germline V gene, MNHEY is the CDR1 and SVGAGI is the CDR2. Sequencing was done on a sample of peripheral blood. This receptor was taken from a man in his 70s with acute or convalescent COVID-19. The sequence is built from TRBV6-5 and TRBJ1-5; D gene: possibly TRBD1, on 6 matching bases. The CDR3 protein: CASSSGEGQPQHF. The nucleotide sequence is given as TGTGCCAGCAGTTCAGGGGAGGGTCAGCCCCAGCATTTT.